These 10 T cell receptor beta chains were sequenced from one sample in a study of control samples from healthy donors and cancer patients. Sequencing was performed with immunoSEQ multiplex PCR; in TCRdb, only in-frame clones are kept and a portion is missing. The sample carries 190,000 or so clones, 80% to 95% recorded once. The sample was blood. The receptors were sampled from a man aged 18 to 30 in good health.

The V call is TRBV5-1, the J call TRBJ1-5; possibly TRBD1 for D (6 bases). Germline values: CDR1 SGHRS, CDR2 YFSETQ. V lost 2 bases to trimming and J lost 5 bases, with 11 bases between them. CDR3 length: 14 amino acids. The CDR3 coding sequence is TGCGCCAGCAGCTTTACAGGGCTGGATCAGCCCCAGCATTTT. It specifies CASSFTGLDQPQHF.

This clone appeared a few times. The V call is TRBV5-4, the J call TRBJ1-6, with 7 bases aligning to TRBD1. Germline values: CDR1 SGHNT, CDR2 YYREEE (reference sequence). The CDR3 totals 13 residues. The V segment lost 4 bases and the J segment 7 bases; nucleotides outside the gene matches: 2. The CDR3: CASSPGQNSPLHF. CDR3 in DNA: TGTGCCAGCAGCCCGGGACAGAATTCACCCCTCCACTTT. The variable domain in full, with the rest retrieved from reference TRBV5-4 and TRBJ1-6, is ETGVTQSPTHLIKTRGQQVTLRCSSQSGHNTVSWYQQALGQGPQFIFQYYREEENGRGNFPPRFSGLQFPNYSSELNVNALELDDSALYLCASSPGQNSPLHFGNGTRLTVT.

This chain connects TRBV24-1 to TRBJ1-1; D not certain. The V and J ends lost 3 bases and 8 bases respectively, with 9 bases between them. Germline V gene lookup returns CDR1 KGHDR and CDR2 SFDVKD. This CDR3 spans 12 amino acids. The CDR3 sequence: CATSDKGREAFF. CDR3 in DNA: TGTGCCACCAGTGATAAGGGCAGGGAAGCTTTCTTT.

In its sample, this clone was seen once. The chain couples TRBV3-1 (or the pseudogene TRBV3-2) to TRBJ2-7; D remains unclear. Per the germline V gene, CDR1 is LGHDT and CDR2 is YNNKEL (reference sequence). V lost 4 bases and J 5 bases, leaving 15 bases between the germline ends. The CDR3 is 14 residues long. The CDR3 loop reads CASSLRTAWDEQYF. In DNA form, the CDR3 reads TGTGCCAGCAGCCTCCGGACGGCTTGGGACGAGCAGTACTTC.

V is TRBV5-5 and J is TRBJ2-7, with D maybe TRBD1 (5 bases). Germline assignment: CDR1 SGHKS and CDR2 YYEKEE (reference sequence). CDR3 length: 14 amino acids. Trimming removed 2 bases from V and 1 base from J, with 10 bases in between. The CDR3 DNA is TGTGCCAGCAGCTTCGCCAGGGCATCCTACGAGCAGTACTTC. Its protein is CASSFARASYEQYF.

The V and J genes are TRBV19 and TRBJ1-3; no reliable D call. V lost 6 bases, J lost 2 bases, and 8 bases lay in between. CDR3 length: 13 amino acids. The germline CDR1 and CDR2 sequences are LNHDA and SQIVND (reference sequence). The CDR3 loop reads CASSRRTGNTIYF. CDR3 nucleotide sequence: TGTGCCAGTAGCCGCAGAACTGGAAACACCATATATTTT.

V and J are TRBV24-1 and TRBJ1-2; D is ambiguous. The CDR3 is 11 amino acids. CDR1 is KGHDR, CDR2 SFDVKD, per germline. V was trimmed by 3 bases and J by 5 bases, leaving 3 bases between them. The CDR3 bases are TGTGCCACCAGTGATCGGTATGGCTACACCTTC. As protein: CATSDRYGYTF.

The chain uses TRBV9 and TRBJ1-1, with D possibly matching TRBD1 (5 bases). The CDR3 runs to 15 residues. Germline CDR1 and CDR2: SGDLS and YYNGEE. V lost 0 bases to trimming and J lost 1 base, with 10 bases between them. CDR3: CASSVGDGANTEAFF. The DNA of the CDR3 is TGTGCCAGCAGCGTAGGGGACGGAGCGAACACTGAAGCTTTCTTT.

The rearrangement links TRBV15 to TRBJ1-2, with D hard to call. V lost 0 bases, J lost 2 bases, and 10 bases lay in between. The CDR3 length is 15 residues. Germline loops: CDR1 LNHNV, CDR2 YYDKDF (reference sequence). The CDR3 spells CATSRDRRLNYGYTF. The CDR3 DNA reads TGTGCCACCAGCAGAGACAGGAGGCTGAACTATGGCTACACCTTC. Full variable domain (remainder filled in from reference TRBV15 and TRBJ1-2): DAMVIQNPRYQVTQFGKPVTLSCSQTLNHNVMYWYQQKSSQAPKLLFHYYDKDFNNEADTPDNFQSRRPNTSFCFLDIRSPGLGDTAMYLCATSRDRRLNYGYTFGSGTRLTVV.

The CDR3 bases are TGTGCCAGCAGCCAAACTAGCGGGGCATTCTACGAGCAGTACTTC. It specifies CASSQTSGAFYEQYF. This rearrangement joins TRBV3-1 (or the pseudogene TRBV3-2) to TRBJ2-7; 10 nucleotides align to TRBD2. Germline-derived CDR1 and CDR2 are LGHDT and YNNKEL (reference sequence). This CDR3 has 15 amino acids. Trimming took 2 bases from V and 3 from J; bases not matched to a gene: 4.